The 11 T cell receptor beta chains presented below share a single source sample, sequenced in a study of shared clonotypes between healthy human individuals. Only in-frame clones appear in the TCRdb table, and some are missing; sequencing was by immunoSEQ multiplex PCR. The sample has more than 500,000 clones; around 96% are singletons. Sequencing was performed on naive CD4+ T cells sorted from blood. Subset denoted: CD45RA+ positively selected. These TCRs come from a young woman in good health.

The chain uses TRBV9 and TRBJ2-5, with 7 bases matching TRBD1. The germline V gene encodes CDR1 SGDLS and CDR2 YYNGEE. Trimming at V came to 0 bases and at J to 5 bases, leaving 16 bases not matched to a gene. This CDR3 has 18 amino acids. The CDR3 DNA follows: TGTGCCAGCAGCGTAGAGGGAACGAGGGGGCGAAGTCCCGAGACCCAGTACTTC. Residues: CASSVEGTRGRSPETQYF.

The count of this clone is one. The chain uses TRBV27 and TRBJ1-2, with 7 bases fitting TRBD1. From germline, CDR1 is MNHEY and CDR2 SMNVEV (reference sequence). V dropped 5 bases and J dropped 4; count of bases not matched to a gene: 10. The CDR3 spans 15 residues. CDR3 region: CASSLTGVPTYGYTF. The DNA of the CDR3 is TGTGCCAGCAGTCTAACAGGGGTCCCCACCTATGGCTACACCTTC.

The genes are TRBV5-4 and TRBJ2-7; D may be TRBD2 (6 bases). In germline, CDR1 is SGHNT, CDR2 YYREEE (reference sequence). Between the trimmed V and J ends, which lost 3 bases and 1 base, there was a span of 14 bases. The length of the CDR3 is 15 residues. CDR3 in amino acids: CASSSMGGPSYEQYF. The CDR3 coding sequence is TGTGCCAGCAGCTCTATGGGGGGTCCGTCCTACGAGCAGTACTTC.

This sequence joins TRBV5-1 and TRBJ2-7; perhaps TRBD1 as D (6 bases). This CDR3 region has 14 residues. The germline gives CDR1 SGHRS, CDR2 YFSETQ. Trimming took off 4 bases at V and 3 bases at J, with 14 bases between the two ends. Written as DNA, the CDR3 is TGCGCCAGCAGCACGCTGGGACATATCTACGAGCAGTACTTC. It is translated as CASSTLGHIYEQYF. Full variable domain (missing parts from reference TRBV5-1 and TRBJ2-7): KAGVTQTPRYLIKTRGQQVTLSCSPISGHRSVSWYQQTPGQGLQFLFEYFSETQRNKGNFPGRFSGRQFSNSRSEMNVSTLELGDSALYLCASSTLGHIYEQYFGPGTRLTVT.

V is TRBV7-2 and J is TRBJ2-1; D may be TRBD2 (5 bases). V was pared by 5 bases and J by 0 bases, with 17 bases between. This CDR3 region has 17 residues. Germline-derived CDR1 and CDR2 are SGHTA and FQGNSA. CDR3: CASSPSVGSGSYNEQFF. For the CDR3, the DNA is TGTGCCAGCAGCCCCTCCGTGGGGAGCGGCTCCTACAATGAGCAGTTCTTC.

The chain uses TRBV2 and TRBJ1-4; maybe TRBD1 (6 bases). The V gene's germline CDR1 is SNHLY and CDR2 FYNNEI. V lost 5 bases and J lost 4, with 14 bases in between. The CDR3 runs to 15 residues. Here the CDR3 DNA reads TGTGCCAGCAGTCCTTACAGGGACATTAATGAAAAACTGTTTTTT. Protein product: CASSPYRDINEKLFF.

The CDR3 bases are TGTGCCAGCAGCTTGGGGCTGGGACAGGGGCTTGGCGAGCAGTACTTC. Its translation is CASSLGLGQGLGEQYF. The V and J genes are TRBV5-6 and TRBJ2-7, with 10 bases identical to TRBD1. Germline CDR1 SGHDT, CDR2 YYEEEE. V was clipped by 0 bases and J by 6 bases; unmatched bases: 9. The CDR3 runs to 16 residues.

The CDR3 here is CASSSVMFSNQPQHF. The CDR3 DNA reads as TGTGCCAGCAGCTCCGTTATGTTCTCCAATCAGCCCCAGCATTTT. The rearrangement uses TRBV16 and TRBJ1-5; D uncertain. The V end was cut by 5 bases, the J end by 3 bases, with 14 bases between. Germline V CDR1 and CDR2: KGHSY, FQNENV. CDR3 length: 15 residues.

J is TRBJ2-1 and V is TRBV15; 10 bases are a match to TRBD2. V lost 0 bases to trimming and J lost 2 bases; unmatched junction nucleotides: 7. The CDR3 contains 18 residues. The germline V gene encodes CDR1 LNHNV and CDR2 YYDKDF (reference sequence). The CDR3 DNA reads as TGTGCCACCAGCAGAGATCGGGCTAGCGGGAGTACCTACAATGAGCAGTTCTTC. This translates into CATSRDRASGSTYNEQFF.

This sequence joins TRBV19 and TRBJ2-2; 7 nucleotides line up with TRBD2. Germline V gives CDR1 LNHDA, CDR2 SQIVND (reference sequence). The CDR3 contains 14 residues. V shed 7 bases and J 5 bases; nucleotides not matched to a gene: 7. In nucleotides, the CDR3 is TGTGCCAGTAAGAGGGAGGGCCTAACCGGGGAGCTGTTTTTT. This codes for CASKREGLTGELFF. The whole variable domain, filled in from reference TRBV19 and TRBJ2-2, reads DGGITQSPKYLFRKEGQNVTLSCEQNLNHDAMYWYRQDPGQGLRLIYYSQIVNDFQKGDIAEGYSVSREKKESFPLTVTSAQKNPTAFYLCASKREGLTGELFFGEGSRLTVL.

The chain joins TRBV5-1 to TRBJ2-3, with D maybe TRBD1 (6 bases). Germline CDR1 and CDR2: SGHRS and YFSETQ. Trimming stripped 0 bases from V and 3 bases from J, with 11 bases between. The CDR3 covers 15 residues. The CDR3 nucleotides read TGCGCCAGCAGCTTGGAAGGGGGTGGTACAGATACGCAGTATTTT. It is translated as CASSLEGGGTDTQYF.